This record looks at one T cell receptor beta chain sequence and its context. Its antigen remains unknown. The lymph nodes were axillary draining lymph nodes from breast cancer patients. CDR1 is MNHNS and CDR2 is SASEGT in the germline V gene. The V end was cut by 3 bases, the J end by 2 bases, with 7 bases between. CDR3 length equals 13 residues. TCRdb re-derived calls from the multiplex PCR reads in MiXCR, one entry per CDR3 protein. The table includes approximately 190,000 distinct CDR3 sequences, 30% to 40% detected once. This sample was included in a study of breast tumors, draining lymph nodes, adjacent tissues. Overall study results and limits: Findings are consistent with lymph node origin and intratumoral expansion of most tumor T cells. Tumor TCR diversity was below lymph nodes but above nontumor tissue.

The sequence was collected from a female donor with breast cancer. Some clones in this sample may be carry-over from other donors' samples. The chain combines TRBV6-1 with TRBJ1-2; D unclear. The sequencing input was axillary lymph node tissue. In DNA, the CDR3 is TGTGCCAGCAGTGAGACACGGAACTATGGCTACACCTTC. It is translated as CASSETRNYGYTF.